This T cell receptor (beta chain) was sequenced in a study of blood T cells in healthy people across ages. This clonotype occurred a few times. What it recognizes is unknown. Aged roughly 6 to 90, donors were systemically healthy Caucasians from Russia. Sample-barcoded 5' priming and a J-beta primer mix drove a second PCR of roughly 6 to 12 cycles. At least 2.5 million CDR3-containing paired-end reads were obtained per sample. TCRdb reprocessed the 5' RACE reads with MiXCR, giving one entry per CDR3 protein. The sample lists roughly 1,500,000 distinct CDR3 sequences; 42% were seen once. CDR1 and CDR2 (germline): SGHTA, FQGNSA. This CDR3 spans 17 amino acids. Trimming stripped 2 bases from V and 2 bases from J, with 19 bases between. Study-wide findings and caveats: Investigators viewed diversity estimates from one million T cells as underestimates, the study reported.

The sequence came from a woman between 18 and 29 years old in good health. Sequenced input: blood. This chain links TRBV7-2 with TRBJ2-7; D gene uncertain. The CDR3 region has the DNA TGTGCCAGCAGCTTAAACCCCCGGCGGAGTGTCCCCTACGAGCAGTACTTC. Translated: CASSLNPRRSVPYEQYF.